Listed here is a single TCR beta chain. The antigen remains undetermined. This specimen belongs to a study of cytomegalovirus exposure and HLA in healthy donors. Study conclusions and caveats: Investigators reported 150 to 200 TCR beta chains as tied to cytomegalovirus. Specificity for CMV antigens was confirmed in vitro for three of the CMV-associated chains.

CDR3 size: 15 residues. The V segment lost 3 bases and the J segment 5 bases; nucleotides outside the gene matches: 5. Germline V gives CDR1 SGDLS, CDR2 YYNGEE. Assay: immunoSEQ multiplex PCR; the TCRdb copy retains only in-frame clones and omits some. The sample yields more than 120,000 clones, approximately 88% seen once. The sample was PBMCs. The chain is built from TRBV9 and TRBJ2-5; 12 bases fit TRBD2. The sequence was collected from a man between 18 and 35 years old in good health and CMV-seropositive. The CDR3 region has the DNA TGTGCCAGCAGCGCACCTAGCGGGAGGGGGGAGACCCAGTACTTC. It specifies CASSAPSGRGETQYF.